This T cell receptor (beta chain) was recorded in a study of OX40 agonist ivuxolimab in advanced cancers. Study-wide context: Participants could have had prior anti-PD-1, anti-PD-L1 or anti-CTLA-4 therapy, and 40% had some.

V shed 5 bases and J shed 7 bases, with 3 bases lying between them. Germline CDR1 is MDHEN and CDR2 is SYDVKM. CDR3 size: 11 residues. Repertoires were generated with immunoSEQ multiplex PCR, while TCRdb's copy carries only in-frame clones and drops some. The sample has tens of thousands of clones, around 81% seen once. Autoimmune disease history or systemic immunosuppression was exclusionary. Study outcomes and limitations: Doses of 0.1 to 3.0 mg/kg were accompanied by clonal expansion of CD4+ and CD8+ blood T cells by week 6. Among T cells, CD8+ cells averaged more expanded clones than CD4+ cells.

This clone was observed a single time. The antigen is not known. The clonotype was recovered from an adult with an advanced solid tumor such as melanoma, head and neck, liver or kidney cancer. Sequenced here: CD4+ or CD8+ T cells sorted from blood, sampled in a trial of the OX40 agonist ivuxolimab. The chain links TRBV28 to TRBJ1-6; no firm D call. In DNA form, the CDR3 reads TGTGCCAGCAGTACCAATTCACCCCTCCACTTT. It specifies CASSTNSPLHF.